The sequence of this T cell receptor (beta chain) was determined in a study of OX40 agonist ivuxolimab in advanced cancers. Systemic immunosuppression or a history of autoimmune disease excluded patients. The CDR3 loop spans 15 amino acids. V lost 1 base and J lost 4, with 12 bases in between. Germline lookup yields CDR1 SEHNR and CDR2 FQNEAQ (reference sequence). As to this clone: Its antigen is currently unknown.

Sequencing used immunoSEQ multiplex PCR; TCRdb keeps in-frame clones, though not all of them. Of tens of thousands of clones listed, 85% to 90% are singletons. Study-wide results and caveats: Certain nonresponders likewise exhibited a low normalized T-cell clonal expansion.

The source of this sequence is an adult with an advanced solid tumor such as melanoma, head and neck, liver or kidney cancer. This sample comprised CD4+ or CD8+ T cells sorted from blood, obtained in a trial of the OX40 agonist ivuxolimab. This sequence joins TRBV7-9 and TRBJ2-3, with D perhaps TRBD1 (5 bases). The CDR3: CASSLVGVRADTQYF. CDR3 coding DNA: TGTGCCAGCAGCTTAGTAGGGGTTAGGGCAGATACGCAGTATTTT.